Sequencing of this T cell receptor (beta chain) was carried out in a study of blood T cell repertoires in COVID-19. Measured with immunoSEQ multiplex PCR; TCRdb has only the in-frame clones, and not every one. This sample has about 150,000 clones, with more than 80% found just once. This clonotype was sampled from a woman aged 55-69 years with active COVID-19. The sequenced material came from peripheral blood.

Here the CDR3 reads CASSYSLYGTSAYNEQFF. CDR3 bases: TGTGCCAGCAGTTACTCCCTATACGGGACTAGCGCCTACAATGAGCAGTTCTTC. The chain has TRBV6-2 or TRBV6-3 and TRBJ2-1; TRBD2 agrees at 10 bases. The CDR3 length is 18 residues. With 0 bases clipped from V and 2 bases from J, the junction kept 7 bases outside the gene matches. CDR1 is MNHEY, CDR2 SVGEGT, per germline.